Each of the 27 T cell receptor beta chains below was sequenced from the same sample in a study of blood T cell repertoires in COVID-19. Measured with immunoSEQ multiplex PCR; TCRdb has only the in-frame clones, and not every one. The sample has 210,000 or so clones, 85% to 90% seen once; the top ten hold 3.5% to 5%. Sequencing was carried out using peripheral blood. Receptor source: a man aged 50-60 years with acute or convalescent COVID-19.

There are a few counts of this clone. The chain is built from TRBV4-1 and TRBJ1-2; 12 bases align to TRBD1. The CDR3 has 17 amino acids. V gave up 0 bases and J gave up 8 bases; unmatched junction bases: 10. Germline lookup yields CDR1 MGHRA and CDR2 YSYEKL. CDR3 residues: CASSQDRGTGGAGGYTF. In DNA, the CDR3 is TGCGCCAGCAGCCAAGATAGGGGGACAGGGGGCGCCGGGGGCTACACCTTC.

The rearrangement links TRBV29-1 to TRBJ2-3, with 8 bases lining up with TRBD1. CDR1 and CDR2 from the germline V gene are SQVTM and ANQGSEA. This CDR3 region has 14 residues. Trimming cost V 4 bases and J 1 base; bases outside gene matches: 4. CDR3 loop: CSVADRGGTDTQYF. The CDR3 DNA reads as TGCAGCGTTGCTGACAGGGGAGGCACAGATACGCAGTATTTT.

This clone appeared a single time. V is TRBV28 and J is TRBJ1-4; a possible D gene is TRBD1 (5 bases). The CDR3 runs 13 residues. Per the germline V gene, CDR1 is MDHEN and CDR2 is SYDVKM. With 5 bases removed from V and 2 bases from J, the gap between germline ends came to 6 bases. In DNA, the CDR3 is TGTGCCAGCAGTCCAGGGACTAATGAAAAACTGTTTTTT. Translating gives CASSPGTNEKLFF.

In its sample, this clone was seen once. The V and J genes are TRBV5-1 and TRBJ1-6, with no clear D. Germline CDR1 SGHRS, CDR2 YFSETQ. The V end lost 3 bases, the J end lost 0 bases, and 16 bases lay between the germline ends. The CDR3 runs 18 residues. In DNA form, the CDR3 reads TGCGCCAGCAGCTCGGGAGTGGAGGGTAGCTCCTATAATTCACCCCTCCACTTT. Amino acid sequence: CASSSGVEGSSYNSPLHF.

The DNA for the CDR3 is TGTGCCAGCAGCCCAGGGATCTATGGCTACACCTTC. This codes for CASSPGIYGYTF. The gene calls are TRBV12-3 or TRBV12-4 and TRBJ1-2; tentative D call: TRBD1 (5 bases). Trimming shortened V by 6 bases and J by 4 bases, and 9 bases separated the two germline ends. CDR3 length: 12 amino acids.

The chain combines TRBV7-3 with TRBJ2-7, with 9 nucleotides matching TRBD1. The germline V gene encodes CDR1 SGHTA and CDR2 FQGTGA. The CDR3 runs to 13 residues. After removal of 5 bases from V and 7 bases from J, the junction contained 6 bases not matched to a gene. Written as DNA, the CDR3 is TGTGCCAGCAGCATTTGGACAGGGGAAGAGCAGTACTTC. Protein sequence: CASSIWTGEEQYF.

This clone occurred once. The rearrangement links TRBV2 to TRBJ1-1; 8 bases are shared with TRBD1. Trimming at V came to 2 bases and at J to 3 bases, leaving 2 bases not matched to a gene. Germline V gives CDR1 SNHLY, CDR2 FYNNEI. This CDR3 has 14 residues. The DNA for the CDR3 is TGTGCCAGCAGTGAAAGGACAGGGCACACTGAAGCTTTCTTT. Its translation is CASSERTGHTEAFF.

The chain couples TRBV19 to TRBJ2-5, with D possibly matching TRBD1 (5 bases). Germline CDR1 and CDR2: LNHDA and SQIVND (reference sequence). This CDR3 is built from 18 residues. Between the trimmed V and J ends, which lost 5 bases and 5 bases, there was a span of 27 bases. CDR3 DNA sequence: TGTGCCAGTAGTGAGGTGCTGGGTAGCTGGGGCCCACGGGAGACCCAGTACTTC. Its protein is CASSEVLGSWGPRETQYF.

The chain combines TRBV27 with TRBJ1-5; D is unresolved. V lost 6 bases to trimming and J lost 0 bases, with 21 bases between them. CDR3 length: 18 amino acids. From germline, CDR1 is MNHEY and CDR2 SMNVEV (reference sequence). The CDR3 reads CASSRTTPLEDSNQPQHF. DNA for the CDR3: TGTGCCAGCAGCCGCACGACTCCCCTGGAAGATAGCAATCAGCCCCAGCATTTT.

The V and J genes are TRBV6-5 and TRBJ1-6; 7 bases align to TRBD1. Looked up from germline, CDR1 is MNHEY and CDR2 is SVGAGI. CDR3 length: 14 amino acids. V was pared by 6 bases and J by 10 bases, with 9 bases of the junction left unmatched. The CDR3 spells CASRPEGAGSPLHF. In DNA form, the CDR3 reads TGTGCCAGCAGGCCCGAGGGGGCAGGGTCACCCCTCCACTTT.

The chain links TRBV7-2 to TRBJ1-3, with D possibly being TRBD1 (5 bases). The CDR3 is 16 residues long. V shed 5 bases and J shed 2 bases, with 16 bases lying between them. The germline gives CDR1 SGHTA, CDR2 FQGNSA. CDR3 region: CASSLSGGGAGNTIYF. CDR3 DNA sequence: TGTGCCAGCAGCCTCTCCGGGGGGGGAGCTGGAAACACCATATATTTT.

The genes are TRBV23-1 and TRBJ2-3; TRBD2 is a possible D gene (5 bases). TRBV23-1 is treated as an ORF (open reading frame) with a function not yet certain. V gave up 4 bases and J gave up 0 bases, with 17 bases separating them. This CDR3 region has 17 residues. Here the CDR3 DNA reads TGCGCCAGCAGTCTTTACCGGCTAGCAACTAGCACAGATACGCAGTATTTT. Translated: CASSLYRLATSTDTQYF.

The rearrangement links TRBV5-6 to TRBJ1-5; D possibly corresponds to TRBD1 (5 bases). CDR1 SGHDT and CDR2 YYEEEE come from the germline V gene. V was shortened by 4 bases and J by 11 bases, with 22 bases between the two germline ends. This CDR3 region has 15 residues. CDR3 loop: CASSRSDTMLGAQHF. CDR3 DNA: TGTGCCAGCAGCCGTTCGGACACAATGTTAGGGGCCCAGCATTTT.

The V gene is TRBV18, the J gene TRBJ2-1; TRBD2 matches 12 bases. Trimming cost V 2 bases and J 4 bases; bases outside gene matches: 6. Germline loops: CDR1 KGHSH, CDR2 LQKENI. The CDR3 is 17 amino acids. The CDR3 spells CASSPTLAGGKYNEQFF. The CDR3 nucleotides read TGTGCCAGCTCACCAACTCTAGCGGGGGGGAAATACAATGAGCAGTTCTTC.

This chain links TRBV5-1 with TRBJ1-1; the D is unclear. This CDR3 has 13 residues. Germline CDR1 SGHRS, CDR2 YFSETQ. V shed 2 bases and J shed 4 bases, with 9 bases lying between them. CDR3 sequence (DNA): TGCGCCAGCAGCTTTGCAGGCCCCACTGAAGCTTTCTTT. It translates to CASSFAGPTEAFF.

The J gene is TRBJ1-5, the V gene TRBV7-8; 9 nucleotides line up with TRBD1. The V gene's germline CDR1 is SGHVS and CDR2 FQNEAQ. J lost 0 bases, V lost 3 bases, and 6 bases had no gene match. CDR3 length equals 17 residues. This chain's CDR3 is CASSFAGTGSSNQPQHF. The DNA for the CDR3 is TGTGCCAGCAGCTTTGCCGGGACAGGGTCTAGCAATCAGCCCCAGCATTTT. The whole variable domain, remainder taken from reference TRBV7-8 and TRBJ1-5, is GAGVSQSPRYKVAKRGQDVALRCDPISGHVSLFWYQQALGQGPEFLTYFQNEAQLDKSGLPSDRFFAERPEGSVSTLKIQRTQQEDSAVYLCASSFAGTGSSNQPQHFGDGTRLSIL.

J is TRBJ2-3 and V is TRBV6-1, with TRBD2 matching over 10 bases. The germline gives CDR1 MNHNS, CDR2 SASEGT. The length of the CDR3 is 17 residues. Trimming took 0 bases from V and 11 from J; bases not matched to a gene: 14. Here the CDR3 reads CASSEAPPASGGFVQYF. CDR3 coding DNA: TGTGCCAGCAGTGAAGCGCCTCCTGCTAGCGGGGGATTTGTGCAGTATTTT.

V and J are TRBV3-1 (or the pseudogene TRBV3-2) and TRBJ1-1; a possible D gene is TRBD1 (5 bases). The CDR3 loop spans 16 amino acids. V shed 1 base and J shed 0 bases, with 12 bases lying between them. Germline lookup yields CDR1 LGHDT and CDR2 YNNKEL (reference sequence). CDR3 residues: CASSQGRGRLNTEAFF. The CDR3 bases are TGTGCCAGCAGCCAAGGGAGGGGTCGGTTGAACACTGAAGCTTTCTTT.

This clone has a handful of counts. At the DNA level, this CDR3 is encoded by other sequences in the same sample as well. The chain joins TRBV18 to TRBJ1-1, with D possibly matching TRBD1 (6 bases). Germline lookup yields CDR1 KGHSH and CDR2 LQKENI. The CDR3 sequence is 13 residues long. Trimming removed 3 bases from V and 1 base from J, with 6 bases in between. The CDR3 reads CASSPTGNTEAFF. Here the CDR3 DNA reads TGTGCCAGCTCACCGACAGGGAACACTGAAGCTTTCTTT.

V and J are TRBV9 and TRBJ1-2; 8 bases map to TRBD1. Germline V gene sequence: CDR1 SGDLS, CDR2 YYNGEE. The CDR3 is 16 residues long. The V and J ends lost 2 bases and 2 bases, in that order; junction bases with no gene match: 8. The CDR3 DNA reads as TGTGCCAGCAGCGTTTCAGGGGACAGGATGAACTATGGCTACACCTTC. This encodes CASSVSGDRMNYGYTF.

In nucleotides, the CDR3 is TGTGCCGCGGGGACCGGGCTAGAATCCAGGACCCAGTACTTC. Encoded protein: CAAGTGLESRTQYF. This chain uses TRBV10-3 with TRBJ2-5; D possibly corresponds to TRBD2 (6 bases). Germline CDR1 and CDR2: ENHRY and SYGVKD. There are 14 residues in the CDR3. Between the trimmed V and J ends, which lost 11 bases and 7 bases, there was a span of 23 bases.

The chain joins TRBV5-1 to TRBJ2-7; 7 nucleotides agree with TRBD2. Looked up from germline, CDR1 is SGHRS and CDR2 is YFSETQ. Trimming removed 0 bases from V and 3 bases from J; junction bases left unmatched: 6. This CDR3 is 15 amino acids long. The CDR3 coding sequence is TGCGCCAGCAGCTTGGGAAGCGGGGCGGTCTACGAGCAGTACTTC. Translated, it gives CASSLGSGAVYEQYF.

This sequence joins TRBV7-9 and TRBJ2-3; the D gene is possibly TRBD1 (5 bases). Looked up from germline, CDR1 is SEHNR and CDR2 is FQNEAQ (reference sequence). This CDR3 region has 15 residues. V dropped 4 bases and J dropped 2 bases, with 13 bases sitting between them. CDR3 DNA: TGTGCCAGCAGCTCCCAGGGAAGGTTCACAGATACGCAGTATTTT. It translates to CASSSQGRFTDTQYF. Combining the CDR3 with reference TRBV7-9 and TRBJ2-3 gives the whole variable domain DTGVSQNPRHKITKRGQNVTFRCDPISEHNRLYWYRQTLGQGPEFLTYFQNEAQLEKSRLLSDRFSAERPKGSFSTLEIQRTEQGDSAMYLCASSSQGRFTDTQYFGPGTRLTVL.

This chain uses TRBV10-3 with TRBJ2-1; 7 nucleotides agree with TRBD2. Germline CDR1 ENHRY, CDR2 SYGVKD. There are 15 residues in the CDR3. The ends lost 0 bases at V and 3 bases at J; junction bases unmatched: 2. CDR3 sequence reads: CAISESGGVYNEQFF. In nucleotides, the CDR3 is TGTGCCATCAGTGAGTCTGGGGGGGTCTACAATGAGCAGTTCTTC.

The V call is TRBV6-6, the J call TRBJ2-1; TRBD2 agrees at 11 bases. V dropped 9 bases and J dropped 4; count of bases not matched to a gene: 5. Germline assignment: CDR1 MNHNY and CDR2 SVGAGI (reference sequence). This CDR3 has 14 residues. The CDR3 is CASSGTSGYNEQFF. The CDR3 region has the DNA TGTGCCAGTTCCGGGACTAGCGGATACAATGAGCAGTTCTTC.

The table lists this clone with a count of one. The rearrangement uses TRBV7-2 and TRBJ1-5; D gene unclear. Germline assignment: CDR1 SGHTA and CDR2 FQGNSA. Between the trimmed V and J ends, which lost 3 bases and 3 bases, there was a span of 6 bases. The CDR3 length is 13 residues. CDR3 DNA: TGTGCCAGCAGCTTTCAGGACAATCAGCCCCAGCATTTT. This sequence encodes CASSFQDNQPQHF.

The chain uses TRBV30 and TRBJ2-1, with 10 bases matching TRBD2. Germline V gene lookup returns CDR1 GTSNPN and CDR2 SVGIG (reference sequence). V shed 2 bases, J shed 4 bases, and the junction held 11 bases outside the gene matches. This CDR3 has 17 amino acids. CDR3 protein: CAWSSGAASGGYNEQFF. Written as DNA, the CDR3 is TGTGCCTGGAGTTCCGGGGCGGCTAGCGGGGGATACAATGAGCAGTTCTTC.